The entry that follows covers one TCR beta chain sequence. This clone was detected once. Its antigen target is currently unknown. No much larger clonotype is one base removed from it; base qualities were not supplied. This sample is drawn from a study of radiation and T cells in renal cell carcinoma (dated by TCRdb to 2019 to 2021). Regarding the complete study: Samples came from a clinical trial, in which primary renal cell carcinomas received 15 Gy stereotactic body radiation therapy followed by nephrectomy 4 weeks later. A total of 3.5 million to 4.5 million unique CDR3 nucleotide sequences, encoding some 2,700,000 unique CDR3 amino acid sequences, were found across all 50 or so samples. In total, 53 samples, comprising 26 tumors and around 27 peripheral blood samples, were subjected to TCR beta sequencing. Paper-wide results and their limitations: An increase in top tumor clonotypes in blood was observed from baseline to 2 weeks post-radiation, followed by contraction by 4 weeks, which was taken to suggest transient expansion of tumor-resident clones. Tracking of blood repertoire dynamics stopped at approximately four weeks after treatment, with no follow-up past that point. No pretreatment tumor biopsies were available, so the baseline intratumoral presence of clonotypes could not be determined. Effects of radiation dose or scheduling on the TCR repertoire could not be addressed with the single-armed trial design.

The CDR3 has 17 amino acids, counting the end cysteine and phenylalanine. The CDR3 DNA has 51 bases and is translated from base 1. The germline V gene specifies SGHVS as CDR1 and FNYEAQ as CDR2. Cut back by 1 base and 0 bases, the V and J ends lie 16 bases apart. The immunoSEQ kit was used, according to the manufacturer's recommendations, to generate TCR beta libraries from genomic DNA. For library preparation, a first multiplex PCR was performed with proprietary primers, followed by a second PCR in which unique barcodes were added, and bead cleanups were performed after each round. Each sample batch included a kit-provided positive control reaction and a negative control reaction. The final libraries were assessed on an Agilent 4200 TapeStation D1000 ScreenTape, pooled by volume, and quantified by qPCR. Sequencing ran on an Illumina NextSeq500 with a MidOutput 150-cycle cartridge, using 156 Read1 and 15 Index1 cycles with kit custom primers. The pooled library was loaded at 0.8 to 1 pM, and approximately 20% PhiX control was spiked in. As for the original processing: Vendor-processed data were analyzed in R, and a clonotype was defined as all T cells sharing the same CDR3 nucleotide sequence. In the clone abundance analyses, frequencies in each sample were normalized to that sample's 10,000 most abundant clones. Public T cell clones, which averaged fewer than five per sample, were removed prior to analysis. An abundance difference of at least 32-fold between compartments was the criterion for calling clonotypes tumor-enriched or baseline blood-enriched. A beta-binomial differential abundance model was used to identify clonotypes that expanded or contracted between blood time points. The Baroni-Urbani and Buser coefficient was used to measure tumor-blood repertoire similarity, and groups were compared with two-tailed Wilcoxon tests in R. TCRdb obtained this table from immuneACCESS and retained in-frame rearrangements with V and J assigned. These tables miss some clones; where compared with another copy, unresolved V genes account for less than half of the shortfall, and the remainder is unexplained. The V and J calls and clone size were taken over from that table, and D and trimming were inferred from the DNA. The sample table holds about 150,000 clones, of which roughly 86% were seen once. The ten top clones hold 10% to 15% of the sample.

According to the study, the label for this sample's time point signals: blood 2 weeks post-SBRT. The label giving this sample's treatment or condition can be read as: 15 Gy SBRT to primary tumor, nephrectomy 4 weeks later. To follow tumor-enriched clonotypes, serial peripheral blood was collected from radiation-treated patients at baseline and at 2 weeks and 4 weeks after SBRT. Every patient had renal cell carcinoma of clear cell pathology. Genomic DNA for TCR sequencing was prepared using the QIAamp DNA Blood Mini Kit (Qiagen). The analyses included only samples that passed all quality control checks.

This sequence originates from a woman aged 45-65 years with renal cell carcinoma. The chain couples TRBV7-6 to TRBJ2-7, with the D gene tentatively TRBD1 or TRBD2, based on 5 matching bases in each. The material sequenced was blood, taken from a patient whose treatment included radiotherapy and nephrectomy. The encoded CDR3 is CASSLVSPEGSSYEQYF. Read as DNA, the sequence is TGTGCCAGCAGCTTAGTCTCCCCCGAGGGGAGCTCCTACGAGCAGTACTTC.